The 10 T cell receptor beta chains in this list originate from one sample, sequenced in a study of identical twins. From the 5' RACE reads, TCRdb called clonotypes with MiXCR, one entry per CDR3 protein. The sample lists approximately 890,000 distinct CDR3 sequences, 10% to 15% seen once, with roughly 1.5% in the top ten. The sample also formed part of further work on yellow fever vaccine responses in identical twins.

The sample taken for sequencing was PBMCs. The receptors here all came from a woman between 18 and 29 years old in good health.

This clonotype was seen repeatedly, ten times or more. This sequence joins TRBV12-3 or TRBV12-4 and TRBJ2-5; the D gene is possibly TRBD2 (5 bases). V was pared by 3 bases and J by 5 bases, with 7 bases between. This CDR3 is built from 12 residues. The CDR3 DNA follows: TGTGCCAGCAGTTTGGGGAGCGAGACCCAGTACTTC. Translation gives CASSLGSETQYF.

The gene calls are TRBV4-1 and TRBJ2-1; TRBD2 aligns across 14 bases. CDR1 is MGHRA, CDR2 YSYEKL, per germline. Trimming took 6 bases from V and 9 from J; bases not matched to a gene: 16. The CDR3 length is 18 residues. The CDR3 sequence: CASRHPSGLAGEPGEQFF. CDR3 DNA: TGCGCCAGCAGACACCCCTCGGGACTAGCGGGGGAACCGGGTGAGCAGTTCTTC.

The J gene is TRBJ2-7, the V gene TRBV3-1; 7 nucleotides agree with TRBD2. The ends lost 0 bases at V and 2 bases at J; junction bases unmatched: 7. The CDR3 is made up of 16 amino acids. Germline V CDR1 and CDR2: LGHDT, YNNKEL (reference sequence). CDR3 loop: CASSQDPREVTYEQYF. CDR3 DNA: TGTGCCAGCAGCCAAGATCCACGGGAGGTCACCTACGAGCAGTACTTC.

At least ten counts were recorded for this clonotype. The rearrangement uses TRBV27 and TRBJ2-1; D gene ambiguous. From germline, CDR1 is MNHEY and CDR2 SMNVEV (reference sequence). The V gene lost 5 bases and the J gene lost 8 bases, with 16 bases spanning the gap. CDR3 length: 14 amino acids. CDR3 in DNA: TGTGCCAGCAGTCATAAGTCGGATTCTCATGAGCAGTTCTTC. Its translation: CASSHKSDSHEQFF.

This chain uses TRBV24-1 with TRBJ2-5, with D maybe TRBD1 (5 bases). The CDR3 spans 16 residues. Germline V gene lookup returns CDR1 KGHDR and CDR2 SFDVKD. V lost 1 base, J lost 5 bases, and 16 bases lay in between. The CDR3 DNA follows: TGTGCCACCAGTGATTTTACCACGTCAGGGTTGGAGACCCAGTACTTC. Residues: CATSDFTTSGLETQYF.

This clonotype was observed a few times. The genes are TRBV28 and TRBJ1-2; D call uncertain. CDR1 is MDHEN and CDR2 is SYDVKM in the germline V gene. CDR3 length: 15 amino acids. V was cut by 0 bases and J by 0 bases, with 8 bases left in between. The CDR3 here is CASSLWAEANYGYTF. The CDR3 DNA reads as TGTGCCAGCAGTTTATGGGCAGAAGCTAACTATGGCTACACCTTC.

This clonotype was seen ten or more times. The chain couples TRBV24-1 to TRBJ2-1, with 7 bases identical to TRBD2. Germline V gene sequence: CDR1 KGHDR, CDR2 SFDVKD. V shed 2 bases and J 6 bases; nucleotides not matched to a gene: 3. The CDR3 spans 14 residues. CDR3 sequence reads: CATSDSRLANEQFF. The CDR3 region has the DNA TGTGCCACCAGTGATTCCCGACTAGCCAATGAGCAGTTCTTC.

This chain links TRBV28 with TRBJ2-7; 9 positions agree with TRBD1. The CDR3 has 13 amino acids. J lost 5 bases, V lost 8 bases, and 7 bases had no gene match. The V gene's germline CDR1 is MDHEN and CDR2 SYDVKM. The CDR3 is CASERQGDHEQYF. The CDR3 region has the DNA TGTGCCAGCGAAAGACAGGGGGACCACGAGCAGTACTTC. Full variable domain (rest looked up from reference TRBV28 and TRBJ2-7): DVKVTQSSRYLVKRTGEKVFLECVQDMDHENMFWYRQDPGLGLRLIYFSYDVKMKEKGDIPEGYSVSREKKERFSLILESASTNQTSMYLCASERQGDHEQYFGPGTRLTVT.

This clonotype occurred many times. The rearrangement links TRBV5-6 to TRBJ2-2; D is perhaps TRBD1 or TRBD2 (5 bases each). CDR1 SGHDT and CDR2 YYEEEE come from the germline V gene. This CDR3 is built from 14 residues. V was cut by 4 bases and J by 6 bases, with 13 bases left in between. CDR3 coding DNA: TGTGCCAGCAGCCCCAGGGTCGGGGCCGGGGAGCTGTTTTTT. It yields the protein CASSPRVGAGELFF.

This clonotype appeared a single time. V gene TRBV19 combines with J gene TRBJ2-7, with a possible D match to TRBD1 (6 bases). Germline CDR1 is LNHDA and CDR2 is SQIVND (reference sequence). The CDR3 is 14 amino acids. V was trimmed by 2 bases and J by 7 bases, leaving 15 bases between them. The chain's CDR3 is CASSISRQAGEQYF. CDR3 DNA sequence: TGTGCCAGTAGTATATCCAGACAGGCAGGGGAGCAGTACTTC.